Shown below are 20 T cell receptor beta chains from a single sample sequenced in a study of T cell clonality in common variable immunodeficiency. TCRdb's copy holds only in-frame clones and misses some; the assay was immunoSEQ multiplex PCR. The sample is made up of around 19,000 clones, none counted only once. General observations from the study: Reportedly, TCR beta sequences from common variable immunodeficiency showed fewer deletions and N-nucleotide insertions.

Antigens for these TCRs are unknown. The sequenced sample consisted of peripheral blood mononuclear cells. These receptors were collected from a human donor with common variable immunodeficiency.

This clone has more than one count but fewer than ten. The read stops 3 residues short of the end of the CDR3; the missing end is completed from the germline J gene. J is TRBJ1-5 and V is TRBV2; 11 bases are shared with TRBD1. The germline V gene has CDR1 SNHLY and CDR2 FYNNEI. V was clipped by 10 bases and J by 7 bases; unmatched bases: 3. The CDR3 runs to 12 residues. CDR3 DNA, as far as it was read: TGTGCCACCGGACAGGGGGCGCAGCCC. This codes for CATGQGAQP. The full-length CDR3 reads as CATGQGAQPQHF.

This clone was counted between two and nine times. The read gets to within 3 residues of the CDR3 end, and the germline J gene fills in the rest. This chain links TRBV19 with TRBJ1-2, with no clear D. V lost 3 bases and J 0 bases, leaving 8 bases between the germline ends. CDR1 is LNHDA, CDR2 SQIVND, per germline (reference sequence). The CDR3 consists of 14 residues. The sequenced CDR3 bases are TGTGCCAGTAGTATCGCGAAAGCTAACTATGGC. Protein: CASSIAKANYG. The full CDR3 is CASSIAKANYGYTF.

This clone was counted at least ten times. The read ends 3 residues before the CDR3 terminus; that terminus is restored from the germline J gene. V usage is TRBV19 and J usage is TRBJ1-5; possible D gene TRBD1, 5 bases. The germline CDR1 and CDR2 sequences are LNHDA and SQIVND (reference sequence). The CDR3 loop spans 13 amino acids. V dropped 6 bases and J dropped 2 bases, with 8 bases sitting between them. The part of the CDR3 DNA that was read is TGTGCCAGTAGCGGGGGTCGCAATCAGCCC. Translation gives CASSGGRNQP. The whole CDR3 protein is CASSGGRNQPQHF.

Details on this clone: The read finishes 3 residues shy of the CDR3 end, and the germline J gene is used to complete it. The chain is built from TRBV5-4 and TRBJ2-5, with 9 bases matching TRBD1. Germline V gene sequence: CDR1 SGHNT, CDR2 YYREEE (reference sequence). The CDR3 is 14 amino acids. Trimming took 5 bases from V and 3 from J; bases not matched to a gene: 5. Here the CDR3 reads CASSSGTGKETQYF. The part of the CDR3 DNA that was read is TGTGCCAGCAGTTCCGGGACAGGGAAAGAGACC.

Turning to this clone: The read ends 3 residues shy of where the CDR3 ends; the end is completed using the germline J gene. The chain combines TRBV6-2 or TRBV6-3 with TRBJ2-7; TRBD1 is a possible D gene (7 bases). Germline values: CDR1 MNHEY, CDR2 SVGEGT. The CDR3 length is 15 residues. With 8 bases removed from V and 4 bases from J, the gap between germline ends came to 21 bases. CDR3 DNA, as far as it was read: TGTGCCAGCTTTCCAGGGACAGCTGGGAGGTACGAG. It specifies CASFPGTAGRYE. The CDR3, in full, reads CASFPGTAGRYEQYF.

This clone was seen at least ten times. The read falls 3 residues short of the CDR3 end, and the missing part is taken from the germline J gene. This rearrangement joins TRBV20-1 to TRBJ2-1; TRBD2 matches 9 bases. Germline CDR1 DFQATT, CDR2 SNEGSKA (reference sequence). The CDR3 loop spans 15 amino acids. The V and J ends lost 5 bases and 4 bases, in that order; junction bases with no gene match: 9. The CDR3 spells CSAASGGRVYNEQFF. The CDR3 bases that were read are TGCAGTGCTGCTAGTGGCGGGAGGGTGTACAATGAG.

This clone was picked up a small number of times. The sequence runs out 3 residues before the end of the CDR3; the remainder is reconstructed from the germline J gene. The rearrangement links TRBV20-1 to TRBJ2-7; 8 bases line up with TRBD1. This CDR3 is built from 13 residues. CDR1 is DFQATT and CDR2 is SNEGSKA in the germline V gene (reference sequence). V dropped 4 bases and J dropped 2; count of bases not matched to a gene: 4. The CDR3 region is CSATRGHTYEQYF. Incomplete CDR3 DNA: TGCAGTGCTACCAGGGGGCATACCTACGAG.

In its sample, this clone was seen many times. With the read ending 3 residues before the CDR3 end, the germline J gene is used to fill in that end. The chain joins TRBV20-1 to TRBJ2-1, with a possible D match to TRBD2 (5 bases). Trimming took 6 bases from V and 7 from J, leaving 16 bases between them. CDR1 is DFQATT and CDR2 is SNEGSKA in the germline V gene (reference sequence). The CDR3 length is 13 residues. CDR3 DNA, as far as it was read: TGCAGTGCCCCTCCGGGTAGCGTGAATGAG. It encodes CSAPPGSVNE. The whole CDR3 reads CSAPPGSVNEQFF.

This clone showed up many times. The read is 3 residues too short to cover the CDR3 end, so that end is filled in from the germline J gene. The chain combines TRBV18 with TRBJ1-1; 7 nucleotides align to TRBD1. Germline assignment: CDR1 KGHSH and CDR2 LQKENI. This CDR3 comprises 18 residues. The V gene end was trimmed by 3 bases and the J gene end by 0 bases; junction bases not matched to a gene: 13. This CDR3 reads CASSPSRQGRWMNTEAFF. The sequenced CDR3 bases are TGTGCCAGCTCACCGTCTCGACAGGGACGTTGGATGAACACTGAA.

This chain's CDR3 is CASSIQGGNQPQHF. The CDR3 bases that were read are TGTGCCAGTAGTATACAGGGGGGCAATCAGCCC. The genes are TRBV19 and TRBJ1-5; 7 bases map to TRBD1. The read finishes 3 residues shy of the CDR3 end, and the germline J gene is used to complete it. Trimming at V came to 2 bases and at J to 2 bases, leaving 0 bases not matched to a gene. The CDR3 spans 14 residues. Germline values: CDR1 LNHDA, CDR2 SQIVND (reference sequence).

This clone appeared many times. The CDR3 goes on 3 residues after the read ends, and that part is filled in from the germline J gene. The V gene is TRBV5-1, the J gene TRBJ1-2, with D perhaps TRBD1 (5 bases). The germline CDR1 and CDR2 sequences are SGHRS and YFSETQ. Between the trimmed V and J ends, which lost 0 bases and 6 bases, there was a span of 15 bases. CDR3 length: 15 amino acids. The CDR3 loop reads CASSLGNRKGDGYTF. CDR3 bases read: TGCGCCAGCAGCTTGGGAAACCGTAAAGGGGATGGC.

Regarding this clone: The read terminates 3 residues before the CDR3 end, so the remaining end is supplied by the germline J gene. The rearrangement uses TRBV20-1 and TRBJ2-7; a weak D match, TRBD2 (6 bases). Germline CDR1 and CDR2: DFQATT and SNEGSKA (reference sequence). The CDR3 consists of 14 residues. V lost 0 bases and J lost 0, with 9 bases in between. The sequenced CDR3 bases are TGCAGTGCTAGAGAGGGTAGCGGCTCCTACGAG. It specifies CSAREGSGSYE. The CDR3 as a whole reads CSAREGSGSYEQYF.

The CDR3 here is CASSISGTHNEQFF. The CDR3 bases that were read are TGTGCCAGCTCTATTAGCGGGACTCATAATGAG. The chain couples TRBV18 to TRBJ2-1, with 8 positions matching TRBD2. The sequence runs out 3 residues before the end of the CDR3; the remainder is reconstructed from the germline J gene. Trimming at V came to 6 bases and at J to 7 bases, leaving 8 bases not matched to a gene. Germline-derived CDR1 and CDR2 are KGHSH and LQKENI. The CDR3 runs 14 residues.

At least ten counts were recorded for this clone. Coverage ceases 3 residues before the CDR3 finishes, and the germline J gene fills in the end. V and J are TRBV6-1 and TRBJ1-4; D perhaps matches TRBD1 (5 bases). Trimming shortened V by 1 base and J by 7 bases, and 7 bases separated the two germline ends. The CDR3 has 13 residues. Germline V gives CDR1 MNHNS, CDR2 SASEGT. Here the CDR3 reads CASSEDTGEKLFF. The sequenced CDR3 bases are TGTGCCAGCAGTGAAGATACAGGTGAAAAA.

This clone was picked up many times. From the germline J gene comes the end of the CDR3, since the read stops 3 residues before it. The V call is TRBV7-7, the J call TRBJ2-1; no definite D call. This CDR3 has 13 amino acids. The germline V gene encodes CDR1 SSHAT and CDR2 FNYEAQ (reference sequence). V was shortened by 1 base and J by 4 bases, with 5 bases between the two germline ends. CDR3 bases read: TGTGCCAGCAGCTTAGACAGTTACAATGAG. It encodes CASSLDSYNE. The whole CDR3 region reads CASSLDSYNEQFF.

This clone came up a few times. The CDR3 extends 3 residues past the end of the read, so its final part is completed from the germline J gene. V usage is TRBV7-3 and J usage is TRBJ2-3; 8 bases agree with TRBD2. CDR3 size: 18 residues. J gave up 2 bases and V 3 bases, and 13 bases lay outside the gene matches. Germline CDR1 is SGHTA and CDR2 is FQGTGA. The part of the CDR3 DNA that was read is TGTGCCAGCAGCTTTAAAGGTCAACTAGCGGAGATCACAGATACG. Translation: CASSFKGQLAEITDT. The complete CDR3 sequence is CASSFKGQLAEITDTQYF.

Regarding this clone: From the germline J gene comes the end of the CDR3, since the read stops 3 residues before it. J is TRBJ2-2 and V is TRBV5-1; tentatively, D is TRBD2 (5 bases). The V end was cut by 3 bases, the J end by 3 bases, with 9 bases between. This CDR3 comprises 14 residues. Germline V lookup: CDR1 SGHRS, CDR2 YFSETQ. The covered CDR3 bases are TGCGCCAGCAGCTCACGACTACACACCGGGGAG. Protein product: CASSSRLHTGE. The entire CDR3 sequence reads CASSSRLHTGELFF.

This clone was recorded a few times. The CDR3 bases that were read are TGTGCCTCAATAGACACCTCGAGCTCCTACAATGAG. It translates to CASIDTSSSYNE. The complete CDR3 sequence is CASIDTSSSYNEQFF. The chain has TRBV30 and TRBJ2-1; no firm D call. The read stops 3 residues short of the end of the CDR3; the missing end is completed from the germline J gene. V lost 7 bases and J 0 bases, leaving 16 bases between the germline ends. Germline V lookup: CDR1 GTSNPN, CDR2 SVGIG (reference sequence). This CDR3 contains 15 residues.

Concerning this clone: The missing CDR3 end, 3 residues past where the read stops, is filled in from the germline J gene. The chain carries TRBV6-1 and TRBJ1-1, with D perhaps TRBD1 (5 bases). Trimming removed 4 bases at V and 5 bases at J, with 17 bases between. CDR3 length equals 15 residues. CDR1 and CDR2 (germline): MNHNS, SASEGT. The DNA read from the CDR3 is TGTGCCAGCAGTGCAGGGAGGGTCACGGGAACTGAA. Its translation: CASSAGRVTGTE. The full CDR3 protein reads CASSAGRVTGTEAFF.

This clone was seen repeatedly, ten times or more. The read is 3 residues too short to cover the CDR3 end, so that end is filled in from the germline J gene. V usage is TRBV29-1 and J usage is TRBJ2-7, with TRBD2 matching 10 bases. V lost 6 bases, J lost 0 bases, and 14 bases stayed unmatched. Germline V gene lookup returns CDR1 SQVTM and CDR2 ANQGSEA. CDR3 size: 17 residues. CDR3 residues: CSVWGLGLADFSYEQYF. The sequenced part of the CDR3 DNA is TGCAGCGTATGGGGGCTAGGACTAGCGGATTTCTCCTACGAG.